This is a list of T cell receptor beta chains from one sample in a study of blood T cell repertoires in COVID-19. Repertoires were generated with immunoSEQ multiplex PCR, while TCRdb's copy carries only in-frame clones and drops some. The sample carries around 80,000 clones, approximately 80% recorded once. Sequenced material: peripheral blood. The receptors here all came from a man at least 80 years old with acute or convalescent COVID-19. Each CDR3 is given with its conserved first and last residue. D genes are given only for firm matches. Expanded clones are given a class, and other clones once, few, many or no size at all.

j_call v_call clone_size d_call cdr3_nt cdr3_aa
TRBJ1-1 TRBV29-1 - TRBD1 TGCAGCGTAAAGACGTTGACAGGGCGGACTGAAGCTTTCTTT CSVKTLTGRTEAFF
TRBJ1-1 TRBV10-1 - - TGCGCCAGCAGTCTACAGGAAAACACTGAAGCTTTCTTT CASSLQENTEAFF
TRBJ2-7 TRBV5-5 - - TGTGCCAGCAGCCCGGCGGGGGCCAGAAGCTCCTACGAGCAGTACTTC CASSPAGARSSYEQYF
TRBJ2-1 TRBV6-6 - TRBD2 TGTGCCAGCAGTCTCATGCCGACTAGCGGGGTTCCACGGGGGGATGAGCAGTTCTTC CASSLMPTSGVPRGDEQFF
TRBJ1-1 TRBV18 - - TGTGCCAGCTCACCGTCGACCGGGGACACTGAAGCTTTCTTT CASSPSTGDTEAFF
TRBJ1-1 TRBV5-1 - TRBD1 TGCGCCAGCAGCCAGACGACAGGGGGGAACATGAACACTGAAGCTTTCTTT CASSQTTGGNMNTEAFF
TRBJ2-2 TRBV7-2 few TRBD1 TGTGCCAGCAGCACGACAGGGATCGGGGAGCTGTTTTTT CASSTTGIGELFF
TRBJ1-1 TRBV5-1 few - TGCGCCAGCAGCTTGGGCCTGACGGGAGGGAACACTGAAGCTTTCTTT CASSLGLTGGNTEAFF
TRBJ2-5 TRBV3-1/TRBV3-2 - TRBD2 TGTGCCAGCAGCCAGAGTATCAGCGGGGGGGCGCTCCAAGAGACCCAGTACTTC CASSQSISGGALQETQYF
TRBJ2-7 TRBV3-1/TRBV3-2 - - TGTGCCAGCAGTGCGAGCTCCTACGAGCAGTACTTC CASSASSYEQYF
TRBJ2-4 TRBV20-1 - TRBD1 TGCAGTGCTAGTCACCACAGGGGCGCCAAAAACATTCAGTACTTC CSASHHRGAKNIQYF
TRBJ1-1 TRBV21-1 - - TGTGCCAGCTTTGCTCGGGACAGGGGGCAGGCGAACACTGAAGCTTTCTTT CASFARDRGQANTEAFF
TRBJ2-7 TRBV7-8 - TRBD1 TGTGCCAGCAGCTTTCTGGACAGGGGAACCTACGAGCAGTACTTC CASSFLDRGTYEQYF
TRBJ1-2 TRBV5-6 - TRBD1 TGTGCCAGCAGCTCCAGGGGGCATCTGTGGGGCTACACCTTC CASSSRGHLWGYTF
TRBJ2-4 TRBV4-1 - TRBD1 TGCGCCAGCAGCCAAGTCCCGGGACAGGGATCCCCTTTAGCCAAAAACATTCAGTACTTC CASSQVPGQGSPLAKNIQYF
TRBJ2-2 TRBV6-5 - - TGTGCCAGCAGTTACAACCAGGGAACCGGGGAGCTGTTTTTT CASSYNQGTGELFF
TRBJ1-1 TRBV5-1 - - TGCGCCAGCAGCAGAGGGGGTAGGGGCACTGAAGCTTTCTTT CASSRGGRGTEAFF
TRBJ2-1 TRBV10-2 - TRBD2 TGCGCCAGCAAAGCGGGACTACTTTACAATGAGCAGTTCTTC CASKAGLLYNEQFF
TRBJ1-5 TRBV5-1 - TRBD1 TGCGCCAGCAGCATGACAGGGACTAGCAATCAGCCCCAGCATTTT CASSMTGTSNQPQHF
TRBJ1-2 TRBV11-1 - TRBD1 TGTGCCAGCAGCCCTCAACAGGGGAACACCTTC CASSPQQGNTF
TRBJ2-1 TRBV19 once - TGTGCCAGTAAGGGGCTGTACAATGAGCAGTTCTTC CASKGLYNEQFF
TRBJ1-1 TRBV12-3/TRBV12-4 - - TGTGCCAGCAGCTGGGGGCCCGGCGGTGAAGCTTTCTTT CASSWGPGGEAFF
TRBJ1-6 TRBV6-5 - - TGTGCCAGCAGTTCAAAGACAGATTCACCCCTCCACTTT CASSSKTDSPLHF